Detailed here is one T cell receptor beta chain. Its antigen remains unidentified. The length of the CDR3 is 14 residues. V was pared by 0 bases and J by 11 bases, with 16 bases between. Germline-derived CDR1 and CDR2 are MNHEY and SMNVEV (reference sequence). This specimen belongs to a study of OX40 agonist ivuxolimab in advanced cancers. Broader study findings: At 0.1-3.0 mg/kg, partial responders had clonal expansion among the lowest observed.

Sequencing used immunoSEQ multiplex PCR; TCRdb keeps in-frame clones, though not all of them. The sample contains about 77,000 clones, about 90% of which appear only once. The TCR comes from an adult with an advanced solid tumor such as melanoma, head and neck, liver or kidney cancer. The chain combines TRBV27 with TRBJ1-1; D is unclear. The source material was CD4+ or CD8+ T cells sorted from blood, sampled in a trial of the OX40 agonist ivuxolimab. CDR3 DNA sequence: TGTGCCAGCAGTTTATCGCCGACCACCTCGTTTGCTTTCTTT. Its translation is CASSLSPTTSFAFF.